This T cell receptor beta chain comes out of a study of T cell responses to AZD1222 COVID-19 vaccine. Study-wide points: Females outnumbered males among donors, who were mostly white British; clonal diversity was possibly underestimated. Following two doses of AZD1222, Spike-specific TCR breadth and depth rose. Unmutated regions of variants are reportedly targeted by nearly half of spike-specific TCRs.

As to this clone: Its target is unknown.

Sequencing used immunoSEQ multiplex PCR; TCRdb keeps in-frame clones, though not all of them. The sample consists of some 110,000 clones, approximately 90% of them appearing once. V lost 0 bases, J lost 1 base, and 13 bases lay in between. This CDR3 contains 16 residues. Germline values: CDR1 LGHNA, CDR2 YNFKEQ. This chain joins TRBV4-2 and TRBJ2-7; perhaps TRBD2 as D (6 bases). This clonotype was sampled from an adult in good health. Sequences were derived from peripheral blood, sampled on day 0 of AZD1222 vaccination. The CDR3 protein is CASSQEGGRPSYEQYF. In DNA form, the CDR3 reads TGTGCCAGCAGCCAAGAGGGGGGACGGCCATCCTACGAGCAGTACTTC.